Each of the 13 T cell receptor beta chains below was sequenced from the same sample in a study of OX40 agonist ivuxolimab in advanced cancers. The assay was immunoSEQ multiplex PCR, and TCRdb's table has in-frame clones only and misses some. The repertoire holds fewer than 100,000 clones, with approximately 91% as singletons. Sample: CD4+ or CD8+ T cells sorted from blood, taken in a trial of the OX40 agonist ivuxolimab. The receptors were sampled from an adult with an advanced solid tumor such as melanoma, head and neck, liver or kidney cancer.

The chain joins TRBV10-3 to TRBJ1-1; no firm D call. Trimming took off 3 bases at V and 5 bases at J, with 16 bases between the two ends. The germline CDR1 and CDR2 sequences are ENHRY and SYGVKD. The CDR3 contains 15 residues. The CDR3 DNA reads TGTGCCATCAGTGACCCGACATACCGGAGGACTGAAGCTTTCTTT. Protein: CAISDPTYRRTEAFF.

V usage is TRBV2 and J usage is TRBJ2-2; unclear D gene. CDR1 SNHLY and CDR2 FYNNEI come from the germline V gene. The CDR3 runs 12 residues. V was pared by 5 bases and J by 7 bases, with 8 bases between. The CDR3 loop is CASSLIGGELFF. CDR3 DNA: TGTGCCAGCAGTTTAATTGGCGGGGAGCTGTTTTTT.

The J gene is TRBJ1-4, the V gene TRBV14, with TRBD1 as a possible D gene (5 bases). Deletions cut 3 bases from V and 8 bases from J, with 16 bases between. This CDR3 spans 15 amino acids. In germline, CDR1 is SGHDN, CDR2 FVKESK. The CDR3 protein is CASSHDAMAGEKLFF. CDR3 nucleotide sequence: TGTGCCAGCAGCCATGACGCCATGGCAGGGGAAAAACTGTTTTTT.

The V and J genes are TRBV7-2 and TRBJ2-2; D is unclear. V lost 2 bases to trimming and J lost 1 base, with 11 bases between them. The CDR3 runs 16 residues. CDR1 is SGHTA, CDR2 FQGNSA, per germline. For the CDR3, the DNA is TGTGCCAGCAGCTTAAACGCCGCGAGGAACACCGGGGAGCTGTTTTTT. Translation: CASSLNAARNTGELFF.

The chain links TRBV28 to TRBJ1-4; 10 nucleotides agree with TRBD1. This CDR3 is built from 14 residues. With 4 bases clipped from V and 7 bases from J, the junction kept 3 bases outside the gene matches. The germline CDR1 and CDR2 sequences are MDHEN and SYDVKM. CDR3 protein: CASSSGQGSEKLFF. In DNA, the CDR3 is TGTGCCAGCAGTTCGGGACAGGGGAGTGAAAAACTGTTTTTT.

The V and J genes are TRBV6-1 and TRBJ2-2; D call uncertain. The germline V gene encodes CDR1 MNHNS and CDR2 SASEGT. The V end lost 3 bases, the J end lost 0 bases, and 8 bases lay between the germline ends. This CDR3 spans 15 amino acids. For the CDR3, the DNA is TGTGCCAGCAGTGACCAAAGCGCGAACACCGGGGAGCTGTTTTTT. This encodes CASSDQSANTGELFF.

The gene calls are TRBV19 and TRBJ2-7, with 11 bases matching TRBD2. Looked up from germline, CDR1 is LNHDA and CDR2 is SQIVND (reference sequence). Trimming removed 5 bases from V and 6 bases from J; junction bases left unmatched: 9. The CDR3 totals 15 residues. CDR3 residues: CASSSLAGGQAEQYF. CDR3 nucleotide sequence: TGTGCCAGTAGTTCGCTAGCGGGAGGACAGGCCGAGCAGTACTTC.

This sequence joins TRBV28 and TRBJ1-2; 8 bases match TRBD1. Germline V CDR1 and CDR2: MDHEN, SYDVKM. The CDR3 totals 17 residues. Trimming cost V 4 bases and J 4 bases; bases outside gene matches: 14. For the CDR3, the DNA is TGTGCCAGCAGTTCTCAGGGGGCGCCGATTATTGGCTATGGCTACACCTTC. This gives the protein CASSSQGAPIIGYGYTF.

Of note for this clone: The junction departs from germline at one end; a sequencing error may be responsible. CDR3 residues: CASSLNAGTGQGTQYF. The CDR3 bases are TGCGCCAGCAGCCTAAATGCGGGTACCGGGCAAGGGACCCAGTACTTC. This sequence joins TRBV5-1 and TRBJ2-5, with D possibly TRBD2 on 5 matching bases. CDR1 and CDR2 from the germline V gene are SGHRS and YFSETQ. This CDR3 has 16 amino acids. The full variable domain, in which reference TRBV5-1 and TRBJ2-5 provide the parts outside the CDR3, is KAGVTQTPRYLIKTRGQQVTLSCSPISGHRSVSWYQQTPGQGLQFLFEYFSETQRNKGNFPGRFSGRQFSNSRSEMNVSTLELGDSALYLCASSLNAGTGQGTQYFGPGTRLLVL.

J is TRBJ1-6 and V is TRBV6-6; 10 bases align to TRBD1. The CDR3 totals 15 residues. Germline loops: CDR1 MNHNY, CDR2 SVGAGI (reference sequence). The trim removed 6 bases at V and 8 bases at J, leaving 7 bases unmatched. DNA for the CDR3: TGTGCCAGCAGAGTTCCGGGACAGGGGTATTCACCCCTCCACTTT. It encodes CASRVPGQGYSPLHF.

The chain combines TRBV7-6 with TRBJ1-2, with TRBD1 matching over 8 bases. CDR1 SGHVS and CDR2 FNYEAQ come from the germline V gene. V lost 4 bases to trimming and J lost 8 bases; unmatched junction nucleotides: 6. The CDR3 runs to 13 residues. CDR3 in DNA: TGTGCCAGCAGCTACCGGACAGGGTACGGCTACACCTTC. As protein: CASSYRTGYGYTF.

The chain recombines TRBV2 with TRBJ2-5; 11 nucleotides line up with TRBD1. The V segment lost 7 bases and the J segment 5 bases; nucleotides outside the gene matches: 6. Germline V CDR1 and CDR2: SNHLY, FYNNEI. This CDR3 contains 14 residues. CDR3 sequence (DNA): TGTGCCAGCAAGAGGACAGGGGGCCTTGAGACCCAGTACTTC. Translation gives CASKRTGGLETQYF.

The rearrangement joins TRBV28 to TRBJ2-7; 7 bases map to TRBD2. Germline assignment: CDR1 MDHEN and CDR2 SYDVKM. The CDR3 spans 14 residues. The V and J ends lost 1 base and 2 bases, in that order; junction bases with no gene match: 2. CDR3 coding DNA: TGTGCCAGCAGTTTATTGGGGGGGGCCTACGAGCAGTACTTC. The encoded protein is CASSLLGGAYEQYF.